This is a list of T cell receptor beta chains from one sample in a study of blood T cell repertoires in COVID-19. Only in-frame clones appear in the TCRdb table, and some are missing; sequencing was by immunoSEQ multiplex PCR. The sample holds 350,000 to 450,000 clones, 85% to 90% seen once. The source material was peripheral blood. The receptors derive from a human donor in a cohort sampled during active COVID-19. CDR3s include the opening cysteine and the closing phenylalanine or tryptophan. The order of the fields is clone size, J gene, V gene, D gene, CDR3 protein, CDR3 DNA. The D gene is left open where the match is weak. Clone size is not always given. Where it is, it says once, few, many or a class for expanded clones.

size: once
J: TRBJ2-1
V: TRBV14
D: -
CDR3: CASSPRLGNNEQFF
DNA: TGTGCCAGCAGCCCCCGACTAGGGAACAATGAGCAGTTCTTC

size: -
J: TRBJ2-2
V: TRBV2
D: TRBD1
CDR3: CASRGTVNTGELFF
DNA: TGTGCCAGCAGGGGGACAGTTAACACCGGGGAGCTGTTTTTT

size: -
J: TRBJ1-1
V: TRBV2
D: -
CDR3: CASSLNTEAFF
DNA: TGTGCCAGCAGTTTAAACACTGAAGCTTTCTTT

size: -
J: TRBJ1-1
V: TRBV29-1
D: -
CDR3: CSVRAPPTEAFF
DNA: TGCAGCGTTCGAGCCCCACCGACGGAGGCTTTCTTT

size: -
J: TRBJ2-7
V: TRBV7-6
D: -
CDR3: CASSLAYGTGMREQYF
DNA: TGTGCCAGCAGCTTAGCGTATGGTACGGGAATGAGGGAGCAGTACTTC

size: -
J: TRBJ2-4
V: TRBV7-9
D: -
CDR3: CASTTSGQRAKNIQYF
DNA: TGTGCCAGCACGACGAGCGGACAGAGAGCCAAAAACATTCAGTACTTC

size: -
J: TRBJ1-1
V: TRBV7-8
D: -
CDR3: CASSLALGGLLTRNTEAFF
DNA: TGTGCCAGCAGCTTAGCTTTAGGAGGCCTCTTGACCCGGAACACTGAAGCTTTCTTT

size: -
J: TRBJ2-5
V: TRBV13
D: -
CDR3: CASSSNQETQYF
DNA: TGTGCCAGCAGCTCAAACCAAGAGACCCAGTACTTC

size: few
J: TRBJ1-5
V: TRBV4-1
D: -
CDR3: CASSRGRDNQPQHF
DNA: TGCGCCAGCAGCCGAGGACGGGACAATCAGCCCCAGCATTTT

size: -
J: TRBJ2-5
V: TRBV30
D: -
CDR3: CAWSWTQQETQYF
DNA: TGTGCCTGGAGTTGGACACAACAAGAGACCCAGTACTTC

size: -
J: TRBJ1-1
V: TRBV10-3
D: TRBD1
CDR3: CAIRGIGNRDRGTEAFF
DNA: TGTGCCATCAGAGGGATCGGTAATCGGGACAGAGGGACTGAAGCTTTCTTT

size: -
J: TRBJ1-1
V: TRBV7-3
D: TRBD1
CDR3: CASSRTGSGTEAFF
DNA: TGTGCCAGCAGCCGGACAGGGTCGGGCACTGAAGCTTTCTTT

size: -
J: TRBJ2-7
V: TRBV24-1
D: -
CDR3: CATSDDGTLLIPSSYEQYF
DNA: TGTGCCACCAGTGATGACGGGACTCTACTCATCCCTAGCTCCTACGAGCAGTACTTC

size: -
J: TRBJ1-2
V: TRBV5-5
D: -
CDR3: CASSADSQGVYGYTF
DNA: TGTGCCAGCAGCGCGGACAGTCAAGGTGTGTATGGCTACACCTTC

size: -
J: TRBJ2-2
V: TRBV7-2
D: -
CDR3: CASRTGQNTGELFF
DNA: TGTGCCAGCAGGACGGGACAGAACACCGGGGAGCTGTTTTTT

size: -
J: TRBJ2-7
V: TRBV5-1
D: TRBD1
CDR3: CASEKTKPGQDHEQYF
DNA: TGCGCCAGCGAAAAAACCAAACCGGGACAGGACCACGAGCAGTACTTC

size: -
J: TRBJ2-1
V: TRBV6-1
D: TRBD1
CDR3: CASSRGPDNEQFF
DNA: TGTGCCAGCAGCAGGGGGCCAGACAATGAGCAGTTCTTC

size: few
J: TRBJ1-1
V: TRBV7-9
D: -
CDR3: CASSLAQTVTEAFF
DNA: TGTGCCAGCAGCTTAGCGCAAACAGTTACTGAAGCTTTCTTT

size: -
J: TRBJ1-2
V: TRBV19
D: -
CDR3: CASSIQGGYGYTF
DNA: TGTGCCAGTAGTATTCAGGGTGGCTATGGCTACACCTTC

size: -
J: TRBJ2-1
V: TRBV5-1
D: TRBD2
CDR3: CASSLGGSGYNEQFF
DNA: TGCGCCAGCAGCTTGGGCGGGAGTGGGTACAATGAGCAGTTCTTC

size: -
J: TRBJ2-2
V: TRBV19
D: TRBD1
CDR3: CASSSGTGNTGELFF
DNA: TGTGCCAGTAGTTCCGGGACAGGGAACACCGGGGAGCTGTTTTTT

size: -
J: TRBJ1-1
V: TRBV2
D: TRBD1
CDR3: CASSAGQGSPKNTEAFF
DNA: TGTGCCAGCAGCGCCGGACAGGGGAGTCCTAAGAACACTGAAGCTTTCTTT

size: once
J: TRBJ2-5
V: TRBV10-1
D: -
CDR3: CASSRTAQETQYF
DNA: TGCGCCAGCAGCCGGACAGCCCAAGAGACCCAGTACTTC

size: once
J: TRBJ2-1
V: TRBV23-1
D: -
CDR3: CASSPFRVAYNEQFF
DNA: TGCGCCAGCAGTCCATTCAGGGTAGCCTACAATGAGCAGTTCTTC

size: few
J: TRBJ1-2
V: TRBV4-2
D: -
CDR3: CASSHGGAYGYTF
DNA: TGTGCCAGCAGCCATGGGGGGGCGTATGGCTACACCTTC

size: -
J: TRBJ2-3
V: TRBV7-2
D: TRBD2
CDR3: CASSRLLAGAHTDTQYF
DNA: TGTGCCAGCAGCCGCCTACTAGCGGGGGCGCACACAGATACGCAGTATTTT

size: -
J: TRBJ2-3
V: TRBV9
D: -
CDR3: CASSVDDFTDTQYF
DNA: TGTGCCAGCAGCGTAGATGACTTCACAGATACGCAGTATTTT